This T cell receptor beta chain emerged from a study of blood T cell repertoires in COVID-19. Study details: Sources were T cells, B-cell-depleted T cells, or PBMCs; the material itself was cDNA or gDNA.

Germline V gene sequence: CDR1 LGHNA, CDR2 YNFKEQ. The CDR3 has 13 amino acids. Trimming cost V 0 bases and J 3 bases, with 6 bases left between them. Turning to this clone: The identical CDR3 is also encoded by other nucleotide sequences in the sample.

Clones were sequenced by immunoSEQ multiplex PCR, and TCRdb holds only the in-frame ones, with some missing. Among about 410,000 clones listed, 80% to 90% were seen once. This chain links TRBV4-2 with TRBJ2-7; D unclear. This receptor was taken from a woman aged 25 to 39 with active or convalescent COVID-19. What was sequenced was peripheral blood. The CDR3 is CASSQDLSYEQYF. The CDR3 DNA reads TGTGCCAGCAGCCAAGATTTGAGCTACGAGCAGTACTTC.